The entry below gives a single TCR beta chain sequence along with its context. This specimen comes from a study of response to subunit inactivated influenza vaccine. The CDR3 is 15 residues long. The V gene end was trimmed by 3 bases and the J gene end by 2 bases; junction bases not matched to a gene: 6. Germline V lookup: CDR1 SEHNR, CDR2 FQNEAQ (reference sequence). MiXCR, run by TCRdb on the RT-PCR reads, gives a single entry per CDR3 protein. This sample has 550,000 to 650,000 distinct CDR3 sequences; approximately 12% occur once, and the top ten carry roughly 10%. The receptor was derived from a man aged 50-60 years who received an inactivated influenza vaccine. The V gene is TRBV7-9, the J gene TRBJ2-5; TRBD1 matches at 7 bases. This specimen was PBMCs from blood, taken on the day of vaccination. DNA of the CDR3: TGTGCCAGCAGCTTCACCATGGGACAGCAAGAGACCCAGTACTTC. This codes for CASSFTMGQQETQYF.